Each of the 17 T cell receptor beta chains below was sequenced from the same sample in a study of beta chain features in type 1 diabetes. Study results and caveats: TCRB CDR3s were moderately but significantly shorter in Type 1 diabetes patients in all four CD4+ subsets.

Their antigens are not known. Reverse transcribing all isolated RNA meant expressed TCRB transcripts were sequenced. Generated by immunoSEQ multiplex PCR, the TCRdb table keeps only in-frame clones and is missing some. Of about 160,000 clones in the sample, roughly 8% were seen once. The sequenced sample consisted of central memory CD4+ T cells from blood. The receptors were gathered from a man aged 18 to 35 with type 1 diabetes.

This clone was recorded a few times. This rearrangement joins TRBV28 to TRBJ2-1; 12 bases fit TRBD2. There are 16 residues in the CDR3. The germline V gene has CDR1 MDHEN and CDR2 SYDVKM. V was pared by 6 bases and J by 10 bases, with 13 bases of the junction left unmatched. The CDR3 region is CASSTSGTSGLLEQFF. The CDR3, as DNA: TGTGCCAGCAGCACATCCGGGACTAGCGGGCTATTGGAGCAGTTCTTC. The entire variable domain, with the rest obtained from reference TRBV28 and TRBJ2-1, is as follows: DVKVTQSSRYLVKRTGEKVFLECVQDMDHENMFWYRQDPGLGLRLIYFSYDVKMKEKGDIPEGYSVSREKKERFSLILESASTNQTSMYLCASSTSGTSGLLEQFFGPGTRLTVL.

The gene calls are TRBV4-2 and TRBJ2-5, with D perhaps TRBD2 (6 bases). Trimming cost V 4 bases and J 5 bases, with 11 bases left between them. The CDR3 extends over 13 amino acids. The germline V gene encodes CDR1 LGHNA and CDR2 YNFKEQ. CDR3 nucleotide sequence: TGTGCCAGCAGCCGAGGGAGGCGGGAGACCCAGTACTTC. Its protein is CASSRGRRETQYF.

In DNA form, the CDR3 reads TGTGCCAGCAGACGATCCAGGCAGCCCCAGCATTTT. Protein: CASRRSRQPQHF. The V and J genes are TRBV28 and TRBJ1-5; D uncertain. V lost 6 bases and J lost 7, with 10 bases in between. From germline, CDR1 is MDHEN and CDR2 SYDVKM. This CDR3 has 12 amino acids.

This chain joins TRBV18 and TRBJ2-3; no clear D. The V gene lost 2 bases and the J gene lost 4 bases, with 7 bases spanning the gap. The CDR3 consists of 13 residues. Germline CDR1 is KGHSH and CDR2 is LQKENI. CDR3 bases: TGTGCCAGCTCACCAACCGCGTCAGATACGCAGTATTTT. Protein sequence: CASSPTASDTQYF. The full variable domain, rest sourced from reference TRBV18 and TRBJ2-3, is NAGVMQNPRHLVRRRGQEARLRCSPMKGHSHVYWYRQLPEEGLKFMVYLQKENIIDESGMPKERFSAEFPKEGPSILRIQQVVRGDSAAYFCASSPTASDTQYFGPGTRLTVL.

In its sample, this clone was seen a few times. As DNA, the CDR3 is TGTGCAAGTCGCGCGGACAGGGGGCATGGCTACACCTTC. Translation: CASRADRGHGYTF. The rearrangement joins TRBV12-2 to TRBJ1-2; TRBD1, as called in the table, went unchecked against the DNA. TRBV12-2 is tagged as a pseudogene. This CDR3 region has 13 residues.

This sequence joins TRBV7-2 and TRBJ2-7; D gene ambiguous. The V end was cut by 4 bases, the J end by 6 bases, with 13 bases between. This CDR3 is built from 13 residues. Germline V gives CDR1 SGHTA, CDR2 FQGNSA. CDR3 nucleotides: TGTGCCAGCAGCTCCTCCCCGTACGGCGAGCAGTACTTC. Translating it yields CASSSSPYGEQYF.

The chain is built from TRBV11-2 and TRBJ2-1, with a weak D call TRBD2 (5 bases). The V gene lost 0 bases and the J gene lost 5 bases, with 11 bases spanning the gap. Germline V gives CDR1 SGHAT, CDR2 FQNNGV. CDR3 length: 15 residues. CDR3 sequence (DNA): TGTGCCAGCAGCTTAGATGTGGGCGGGCACAATGAGCAGTTCTTC. It encodes CASSLDVGGHNEQFF.

There are a few counts of this clone. The chain is built from TRBV7-6 and TRBJ2-1; 10 bases align to TRBD1. In germline, CDR1 is SGHVS, CDR2 FNYEAQ. This CDR3 region has 16 residues. Trimming cost V 1 base and J 8 bases; bases outside gene matches: 8. CDR3 DNA: TGTGCCAGCAGCTTAGGTCGGGGACAGGGGTTAGATGAGCAGTTCTTC. Amino acid sequence: CASSLGRGQGLDEQFF. The full variable domain, completed using reference TRBV7-6 and TRBJ2-1, is GAGVSQSPRYKVTKRGQDVALRCDPISGHVSLYWYRQALGQGPEFLTYFNYEAQQDKSGLPNDRFSAERPEGSISTLTIQRTEQRDSAMYRCASSLGRGQGLDEQFFGPGTRLTVL.

This chain joins TRBV2 and TRBJ1-2; TRBD1 might be the D (5 bases). The ends were cut back, 4 bases at V and 8 bases at J, with 11 bases in the middle. This CDR3 spans 12 amino acids. Germline assignment: CDR1 SNHLY and CDR2 FYNNEI. CDR3 in amino acids: CASSVGQAGYTF. CDR3 nucleotides: TGTGCCAGCAGTGTGGGGCAGGCCGGCTACACCTTC.

In this sample, this clone turned up many times. This chain links TRBV29-1 with TRBJ2-7; D is perhaps TRBD2 (5 bases). The CDR3 consists of 12 residues. With 4 bases removed from V and 3 bases from J, the gap between germline ends came to 10 bases. Per germline, CDR1 SQVTM and CDR2 ANQGSEA. In nucleotides, the CDR3 is TGCAGCGTTGGAGGGCCGCTCTACGAGCAGTACTTC. It encodes CSVGGPLYEQYF.

This clone was seen only a few times. The chain uses TRBV28 and TRBJ1-2, with TRBD1 identical over 7 bases. Germline V gives CDR1 MDHEN, CDR2 SYDVKM. V shed 5 bases, J shed 4 bases, and the junction held 4 bases outside the gene matches. CDR3 length: 13 residues. The CDR3: CASSVGTAYGYTF. CDR3 nucleotide sequence: TGTGCCAGCAGTGTCGGGACAGCCTATGGCTACACCTTC.

Judged by abundance, this clone is medium-sized (0.01 to 0.1%). The J gene is TRBJ1-5, the V gene TRBV28; perhaps TRBD1 as D (5 bases). Germline loops: CDR1 MDHEN, CDR2 SYDVKM. Trimming removed 3 bases from V and 6 bases from J, with 12 bases in between. This CDR3 region has 14 residues. CDR3 region: CASSLGQGTQPQHF. The CDR3 DNA reads TGTGCCAGCAGTTTGGGGCAGGGTACTCAGCCCCAGCATTTT.

The chain carries TRBV15 and TRBJ1-5; a possible D gene is TRBD1 (5 bases). The V end lost 3 bases, the J end lost 5 bases, and 32 bases lay between the germline ends. In germline, CDR1 is LNHNV, CDR2 YYDKDF (reference sequence). The CDR3 runs 21 residues. CDR3 DNA: TGTGCCACCAGCAGTTCCCCTAACCCCGGGGGAGTAAAATCGGTGGATCAGCCCCAGCATTTT. Translated, it gives CATSSSPNPGGVKSVDQPQHF.

In its sample, this clone was seen many times. V and J are TRBV28 and TRBJ2-6; D may be TRBD2 (6 bases). V was pared by 6 bases and J by 4 bases, with 10 bases between. Germline loops: CDR1 MDHEN, CDR2 SYDVKM. The length of the CDR3 is 14 residues. The CDR3 region has the DNA TGTGCCAGCAGCGGTCGGGAGGGGGCCAACGTCCTGACTTTC. Encoded protein: CASSGREGANVLTF.

This clone has just a few counts. V and J are TRBV5-6 and TRBJ1-2; the match to TRBD1 covers 10 bases. Germline V gene lookup returns CDR1 SGHDT and CDR2 YYEEEE. This CDR3 comprises 14 residues. Trimming took 3 bases from V and 7 from J; bases not matched to a gene: 6. The CDR3 DNA reads as TGTGCCAGCAGCTACCGGGACAGGGGCTCTGGCTACACCTTC. This codes for CASSYRDRGSGYTF.

V and J are TRBV6-6 and TRBJ2-5, with TRBD2 as a possible D gene (5 bases). Trimming stripped 2 bases from V and 7 bases from J, with 8 bases between. Germline CDR1 MNHNY, CDR2 SVGAGI (reference sequence). CDR3 length: 12 amino acids. Here the CDR3 reads CASSYRDLTQYF. In nucleotides, the CDR3 is TGTGCCAGCAGTTACCGGGATCTGACCCAGTACTTC.

This clone was seen ten or more times. The chain is built from TRBV2 and TRBJ1-2; 8 bases fit TRBD1. The CDR3 is made up of 12 amino acids. CDR1 is SNHLY, CDR2 FYNNEI, per germline. J gave up 8 bases and V 9 bases, and 8 bases lay outside the gene matches. CDR3 in DNA: TGTGCCAGTAGGCGACAGGGGAACGGCTACACCTTC. Its protein is CASRRQGNGYTF.